The clone carrying this T cell receptor beta chain was picked up one time. What it recognizes is unknown. Trimming took off 8 bases at V and 1 base at J, with 11 bases between the two ends. CDR1 is MNHEY and CDR2 is SVGAGI in the germline V gene. The length of the CDR3 is 13 residues. The data were taken from a study of cytomegalovirus exposure and HLA in healthy donors. Findings of the study overall: Rarity characterized most TCR sequences, yet some public TCRs appeared in many donors. Earlier analysis looked at TCR beta V segments, and most were productive about 90% or about 30% of the time. Later analysis demonstrated an association between a missense DCLRE1C variant and TCR beta V- and J-gene trimming. Reportedly, cytomegalovirus status was diagnosed with high sensitivity and specificity.

Both 60 Vbeta primers and 13 Jbeta primers went into the PCR. Clones were read by immunoSEQ multiplex PCR, and TCRdb kept only the in-frame ones, dropping some. The sample includes about 160,000 clones, 87% of them seen just once. The chain has TRBV6-5 and TRBJ1-1; D is possibly TRBD1 (6 bases). The source material was PBMCs. The sequence derives from a woman under 40 in good health and CMV-seronegative. The DNA of the CDR3 is TGTGCCAGCGCCCAGGGGCCGAACACTGAAGCTTTCTTT. Amino acids: CASAQGPNTEAFF.